These 16 T cell receptor beta chains share one sample of origin, sequenced in a study of cytomegalovirus exposure and HLA in healthy donors. PCR amplification relied on 60 Vbeta primers (plus 13 Jbeta primers). Assay: immunoSEQ multiplex PCR; the TCRdb copy retains only in-frame clones and omits some. This table holds approximately 190,000 clones, roughly 80% found once. The sample consisted of PBMCs. The origin of the receptors is a man aged 35 to 55 in good health and CMV-seropositive.

This clone was seen a handful of times. The chain is built from TRBV28 and TRBJ1-5; 10 bases are a match to TRBD1. Germline CDR1 MDHEN, CDR2 SYDVKM. This CDR3 is 16 amino acids long. V was clipped by 3 bases and J by 3 bases; unmatched bases: 5. The CDR3 spells CASSFPGQGFNQPQHF. Here the CDR3 DNA reads TGTGCCAGCAGTTTTCCGGGACAGGGGTTCAATCAGCCCCAGCATTTT. Combining the CDR3 with reference TRBV28 and TRBJ1-5 gives the whole variable domain DVKVTQSSRYLVKRTGEKVFLECVQDMDHENMFWYRQDPGLGLRLIYFSYDVKMKEKGDIPEGYSVSREKKERFSLILESASTNQTSMYLCASSFPGQGFNQPQHFGDGTRLSIL.

The gene calls are TRBV10-3 and TRBJ1-4, with TRBD1 matching 10 bases. The germline V gene has CDR1 ENHRY and CDR2 SYGVKD. The CDR3 runs to 16 residues. Germline trimming cut 2 bases from V and 3 bases from J; bases unmatched to any gene: 3. CDR3 sequence reads: CAISEGTGASNEKLFF. The CDR3 DNA follows: TGTGCCATCAGTGAGGGGACAGGGGCTTCTAATGAAAAACTGTTTTTT.

This chain uses TRBV29-1 with TRBJ2-2; D gene uncertain. The germline CDR1 and CDR2 sequences are SQVTM and ANQGSEA. Trimming took off 1 base at V and 4 bases at J, with 4 bases between the two ends. The CDR3 consists of 12 residues. CDR3 DNA sequence: TGCAGCGTTGAAGTTCGCACCGGGGAGCTGTTTTTT. It is translated as CSVEVRTGELFF.

The chain couples TRBV11-1 to TRBJ2-7; 7 bases fit TRBD1. Germline CDR1 is SGHAT and CDR2 is FQDESV (reference sequence). V lost 5 bases, J lost 6 bases, and 7 bases stayed unmatched. The CDR3 is 13 amino acids. In DNA, the CDR3 is TGTGCCAGCAGCGCCCTTACAGGGGTCGAGCAGTACTTC. Its translation is CASSALTGVEQYF. Supplemented by reference TRBV11-1 and TRBJ2-7, the full variable domain reads EAEVAQSPRYKITEKSQAVAFWCDPISGHATLYWYRQILGQGPELLVQFQDESVVDDSQLPKDRFSAERLKGVDSTLKIQPAELGDSAMYLCASSALTGVEQYFGPGTRLTVT.

The J gene is TRBJ1-4, the V gene TRBV18; 9 nucleotides agree with TRBD1. From germline, CDR1 is KGHSH and CDR2 LQKENI. Unmatched junction bases numbered 7, after V lost 3 bases and J lost 8 bases. The CDR3 has 15 residues. The CDR3 sequence: CASSPTRDREEKLFF. DNA for the CDR3: TGTGCCAGCTCACCGACCCGGGACAGGGAAGAAAAACTGTTTTTT.

The sample holds one count of this clone. The V gene is TRBV7-2, the J gene TRBJ2-3, with 10 nucleotides matching TRBD2. CDR1 is SGHTA, CDR2 FQGNSA, per germline. The CDR3 sequence is 16 residues long. With 3 bases clipped from V and 2 bases from J, the junction kept 5 bases outside the gene matches. The CDR3, as DNA: TGTGCCAGCAGCTTCGGGCTAGCGGGGGCCACAGATACGCAGTATTTT. This codes for CASSFGLAGATDTQYF. Filled out from reference TRBV7-2 and TRBJ2-3, the complete variable domain reads GAGVSQSPSNKVTEKGKDVELRCDPISGHTALYWYRQSLGQGLEFLIYFQGNSAPDKSGLPSDRFSAERTGGSVSTLTIQRTQQEDSAVYLCASSFGLAGATDTQYFGPGTRLTVL.

The V call is TRBV18, the J call TRBJ1-1; D not resolved. V lost 6 bases, J lost 0 bases, and 35 bases lay in between. The CDR3 has 22 amino acids. CDR1 is KGHSH, CDR2 LQKENI, per germline. CDR3 DNA: TGTGCCAGCTCGCTGAAAAACGTGGTCAGTCAGACTCCCTCCCCAATGAACACTGAAGCTTTCTTT. Encoded protein: CASSLKNVVSQTPSPMNTEAFF.

V and J are TRBV4-2 and TRBJ2-3; TRBD2 matches 13 bases. The CDR3 is 15 residues long. Germline CDR1 is LGHNA and CDR2 is YNFKEQ. V shed 5 bases, J shed 6 bases, and the junction held 5 bases outside the gene matches. This CDR3 is CASSGTSGGADTQYF. DNA for the CDR3: TGTGCCAGCAGCGGTACTAGCGGGGGGGCTGATACGCAGTATTTT.

The genes are TRBV9 and TRBJ2-1; D is possibly TRBD1 (5 bases). The germline V gene has CDR1 SGDLS and CDR2 YYNGEE. Trimming took off 0 bases at V and 0 bases at J, with 10 bases between the two ends. CDR3 length equals 16 residues. The CDR3 here is CASSVEGRSSYNEQFF. The CDR3 DNA reads as TGTGCCAGCAGCGTAGAGGGGCGTAGCTCCTACAATGAGCAGTTCTTC.

The rearrangement links TRBV27 to TRBJ1-1; possible D gene TRBD1, 5 bases. Germline values: CDR1 MNHEY, CDR2 SMNVEV (reference sequence). The V and J ends lost 6 bases and 1 base respectively, with 12 bases between them. The CDR3 spans 14 residues. CDR3 region: CASRRQNSNTEAFF. CDR3 nucleotides: TGTGCCAGCAGGAGACAGAATTCGAACACTGAAGCTTTCTTT.

V gene TRBV7-2 combines with J gene TRBJ2-1; D is unclear. From germline, CDR1 is SGHTA and CDR2 FQGNSA. V was shortened by 1 base and J by 4 bases, with 5 bases between the two germline ends. The length of the CDR3 is 13 residues. The CDR3 bases are TGTGCCAGCAGCTTAGGGCGGTACAATGAGCAGTTCTTC. Its protein product is CASSLGRYNEQFF. Full variable domain (missing parts from reference TRBV7-2 and TRBJ2-1): GAGVSQSPSNKVTEKGKDVELRCDPISGHTALYWYRQSLGQGLEFLIYFQGNSAPDKSGLPSDRFSAERTGGSVSTLTIQRTQQEDSAVYLCASSLGRYNEQFFGPGTRLTVL.

V and J are TRBV7-3 and TRBJ2-1, with a weak D call TRBD2 (6 bases). CDR3 size: 13 residues. The germline gives CDR1 SGHTA, CDR2 FQGTGA. With 4 bases removed from V and 9 bases from J, the gap between germline ends came to 13 bases. The CDR3 here is CASSSIRRGEQFF. The CDR3 region has the DNA TGTGCCAGCAGCTCAATACGGCGGGGTGAGCAGTTCTTC.

This clone was counted once. This chain links TRBV19 with TRBJ2-6; 7 nucleotides agree with TRBD1. With 3 bases clipped from V and 1 base from J, the junction kept 12 bases outside the gene matches. CDR3 length: 19 amino acids. Germline CDR1 is LNHDA and CDR2 is SQIVND (reference sequence). The CDR3 reads CASSILRETGNSGANVLTF. The CDR3 coding sequence is TGTGCCAGTAGTATTCTTAGGGAGACAGGGAATTCTGGGGCCAACGTCCTGACTTTC.

The chain joins TRBV7-3 to TRBJ2-1; the match to TRBD2 covers 7 bases. Germline V gives CDR1 SGHTA, CDR2 FQGTGA. This CDR3 is built from 16 residues. After removal of 5 bases from V and 6 bases from J, the junction contained 13 bases not matched to a gene. The DNA of the CDR3 is TGTGCCAGCAGCCTCCCTGGAGGAGCGGGGCCCAATGAGCAGTTCTTC. This gives the protein CASSLPGGAGPNEQFF.

The rearrangement joins TRBV27 to TRBJ1-4; 7 nucleotides line up with TRBD1. CDR3 length equals 15 residues. The germline CDR1 and CDR2 sequences are MNHEY and SMNVEV (reference sequence). The junction had 4 bases not matched to a gene; V was cut back by 4 bases and J by 2 bases. CDR3 coding DNA: TGTGCCAGCAGTTCACAGGGGTTTACTAATGAAAAACTGTTTTTT. This translates into CASSSQGFTNEKLFF.

The J gene is TRBJ1-2, the V gene TRBV2; 8 bases match TRBD1. CDR3 length: 14 residues. Germline-derived CDR1 and CDR2 are SNHLY and FYNNEI. The V gene end was trimmed by 6 bases and the J gene end by 4 bases; junction bases not matched to a gene: 7. The DNA of the CDR3 is TGTGCCAGCAGCGTGGACAGGGTGGGCTATGGCTACACCTTC. This sequence encodes CASSVDRVGYGYTF.